Reported below is one T cell receptor beta chain. Its antigen is still unknown. Within one base of it there is no much larger clone, and no base qualities were kept. Libraries came from the immunoSEQ multiplex PCR assay. A mixture of 60 forward primers for TCR Vbeta segments and 13 reverse primers for TCR Jbeta segments was used in the multiplex PCR. The CDR3 region of rearranged TCR beta genes was amplified from genomic DNA with a multiplex PCR assay. On the Illumina HiSeq System, the amplified TCR beta libraries were sequenced as 87-base-pair reads. For the original study's pipeline: In a later analysis, 80 million or so unique TCR beta chains were counted across the roughly 670 repertoires, and approximately 11 million of these chains were shared by at least two donors. A nearest-neighbor algorithm error-corrected the raw reads and collapsed the reads into unique sequences, merging closely related sequences to remove PCR and sequencing errors. V, D and J gene segments were assigned by aligning CDR3 sequences to IMGT reference sequences. For a sequence to be retained, at least a six-nucleotide match to both a V gene segment and a J gene segment was required. A rearrangement was called productive if the CDR3 had no stop codons and remained in frame with V and J, and every other rearrangement was called non-productive. CDR3 was defined by IMGT convention, running from the second conserved V-encoded cysteine to the conserved J-encoded phenylalanine. The earlier analysis of 450 to 750 of the donors excluded any sequence lacking an unambiguous match to a single V gene segment. In an earlier analysis of a few hundred of the donors, a V segment was called functional when productive rearrangements were above 56.7%, and segregating when the standard deviation between donors exceeded 5%. To diagnose cytomegalovirus status from the catalog of TCR beta chain sequences, a statistical classification framework was built. In a later analysis, TCR nucleotide sequences were compared against IMGT/GENE-DB human TR gene sequences so that V and J genes could be assigned. A later analysis assigned CDR3 sequences and most-parsimonious VDJ recombination scenarios with the TCRdist pipeline. In a later analysis, each TCR beta chain was defined by its CDR3 amino acid sequence together with its V-gene family, and reads lacking a unique V-gene family were excluded. To address suspected cross-contamination and a sequencing artifact, a later analysis removed approximately 590 highly shared, low-generation-probability nucleotide sequences. A later analysis calculated a clonal expansion index for each public chain from normalized within-repertoire ranks of inferred template counts. A later analysis computed generation probabilities with a VDJ recombination model fitted to out-of-frame rearrangements, and checked the results against IGoR. A later analysis scored TCR-TCR, TCR-HLA and TCR-CMV co-occurrence with hypergeometric tests, applying a repertoire-size bias correction to TCR pairs. False discovery rates were estimated in a later analysis by permuting HLA or CMV assignments 20 times. In a later analysis, co-occurring TCRs were grouped using DBSCAN, and TCRdist sequence similarity was added for clustering within HLA-allele-positive subsets. Repertoires with fewer than 30,000 or more than 120,000 public chains, plus five repertoires with anomalous nucleotide sharing, were excluded from co-occurrence clustering. TCRdb mirrors the immuneACCESS table, restricted to in-frame sequences. Some clones are absent from its copies; in checked studies, under half trace to an unresolved V gene, and the reason for the others is unknown. V, J and clone size are those of that table, while D and trimming were read from the DNA. This sample comprises about 140,000 clones, approximately 80% of them detected only once. The ten largest clones add up to approximately 2.5% of the sample.

This sample is part of a study of cytomegalovirus exposure and HLA in healthy donors (dated by TCRdb to about 2017). At the level of the whole study: According to an earlier analysis of several hundred of the donors, roughly 180 million T cells yielded over 90 million unique TCR beta sequences and 276 Gb of sequence data. Using immunosequencing, the study profiled T cell repertoires from about 650 subjects and related those repertoires to cytomegalovirus serostatus. An earlier analysis of a few hundred of the donors applied high-throughput TCR beta sequencing to assess whether each TCR beta V gene segment acted as functional or pseudogenic. All discovery cohort repertoires had been generated using a single sequencing platform. An early release covering more than 500 HLA-typed donors comprised approximately 290 gigabases of sequencing data and some 79 million unique TCR sequences. Donor age, sex, ethnicity and CMV serostatus were collected together with the repertoire data. Besides the first cohort of under 700 subjects, a separate validation cohort made up of 120 different subjects was used. On average, 235,054 unique TCR beta nucleotide sequences were sequenced per donor among roughly 430 genotyped donors of the cohort, with 15% to 20% of those sequences being non-productive. Rather than drawing on any new phenotypic data, the later analysis identified candidate immune exposures from TCR beta sequences and the way those sequences occurred across donors. The number of typed donors differed by locus: about 620-640 for A, B, C, DRB1 and DQB1; 522 for DQA1; 606 for DPA1; and about 450 for DPB1. A later genetic analysis took genome-wide SNP genotypes for about three fifths of the 666 donors and used that subset as a discovery cohort. To predict cytomegalovirus infection status, the study combined high-throughput TCR immunosequencing, statistical association of individual TCRs with disease status, and machine learning. The study was designed to test whether signatures of past pathogen exposure could be identified by cataloging public T cell receptors. Of the roughly 400 genotyped donors, 80% to 90% were placed in the genetic ancestry cluster associated with self-reported Caucasian donors. A later analysis re-analyzed previously published TCR beta repertoires from 650 to 800 donors and added high-resolution HLA genotyping to study TCR occurrence patterns. Because of strong linkage in the cohort, roughly five DR-DQ haplotypes were treated as single units for association and clustering. Class I and class II HLA loci were covered by the typing at four-digit resolution. General findings and caveats noted by the study authors: According to a later analysis, most CMV-associated TCR beta chains appeared to be HLA-restricted, and the HLA associations seemed to be driven largely by CMV exposure. Because HLA typing was missing for some donors at each locus, association tests included only the typed subset. In both the original and validation cohorts, the classifier was reported to diagnose cytomegalovirus status with high specificity and sensitivity. Assigning TCR associations to individual alleles was difficult when HLA alleles, especially DR and DQ, strongly co-occurred. At a false discovery rate of 0.05, a later analysis linked 15,000 to 20,000 TCR beta sequences to specific HLA alleles. The study listed 150 to 200 TCR beta chains as associated with cytomegalovirus. A further reported finding was that TCR beta sequences accurately predicted the HLA-A and HLA-B alleles for most subjects in the first cohort. The earlier analysis of almost 600 of the donors excluded roughly 17 rarely observed V segments, including chromosome 9 orphons, because counts were too low. Several of the top co-occurrence clusters appeared to be linked to parvovirus B19, influenza, CMV and Epstein-Barr virus, according to a later analysis. A group of highly shared sequence variants was considered likely to be a technical artifact of the sequencing pipeline. It was suggested by the authors that the approach could potentially be generalized to other disease states and immunological phenotypes. A later genetic analysis reported fewer N-insertions in productive TCRs among donors in an Asian-associated ancestry cluster than the approximately 700-donor mean. Linkage disequilibrium might explain the correlated functional status among segregating V segments, but an unknown experimental factor could not be ruled out. Across donors, most TCR sequences were observed very rarely, whereas some public TCRs were present in many individuals. An earlier analysis of around 600 of the donors showed that most TCR beta V segments appeared in productive rearrangements either about 87% or about 30% of the time, which broadly matched IMGT annotations. Some IMGT-functional V segments, including TRBV6-2 and TRBV6-3, could not be told apart with the 87-base-pair reads, so those segments were excluded. In a later analysis, the rate of TCR association differed among HLA loci, with DRB1 alleles having the most associated TCRs and HLA-C alleles having the fewest. A later analysis found that HLA-associated TCR beta chains were more clonally expanded and had lower generation probabilities than equally common non-associated chains. In vitro tests confirmed that a few of the cytomegalovirus-associated TCR beta chains recognize cytomegalovirus antigens. For the cohort, immune exposure information was limited to CMV serostatus. Sequencing depth was assumed to be roughly uniform across donors in the presence/absence analyses, though that assumption may not hold. Only TCR beta chains were sequenced in this cohort, and the absence of alpha or paired-chain data limited detectable features. An association between a missense DCLRE1C variant and V-gene and J-gene trimming of TCR beta chains was found in a later genetic analysis and replicated in an independent cohort.

Compared with germline, V lacks 6 bases and J lacks 2 bases; bases without a gene match: 6. Via the germline V gene (reference sequence), CDR1 is MNHNY and CDR2 SVGAGI. The CDR3 spans 14 residues, from the cysteine through the phenylalanine. Left in the record is the CDR3 DNA by itself, 42 bases read in frame from the first base. The cohort was made up of 650 to 700 healthy bone marrow donors. At the time of sampling, all cohort members were nominally healthy, though unrecorded immune exposures were likely present. The donor was CMV seronegative and was included in the group of about 350 seronegative cohort members. Each donor provided a peripheral blood sample, and peripheral blood mononuclear cells were used for TCR beta sequencing. The Qiagen DNeasy Blood Extraction Kit was used to extract genomic DNA from the blood cell samples.

The chain employs TRBV6-6 and TRBJ2-7, and 8 junction bases match TRBD1. The clonotype originates from a man aged 45-65 years in good health and CMV-seronegative. Material for sequencing was PBMCs. The CDR3 corresponds to CASSPRQGPYEQYF. The sequenced DNA is TGTGCCAGCAGCCCCAGACAGGGGCCCTACGAGCAGTACTTC.